This entry lists 24 T cell receptor beta chains sequenced from one sample in a study of a mutant IDH1 vaccine in newly diagnosed glioma. Profiled with immunoSEQ multiplex PCR; TCRdb holds only in-frame clones, not every one. The table lists over 55,000 clones, 65% to 85% of them singletons. The sample's time point: baseline, week 1 (first vaccination visit). Stated treatment: pre-vaccination baseline after standard-of-care therapy. This material consisted of peripheral blood mononuclear cells (PBMCs), taken from a glioma patient treated with radiotherapy, temozolomide or both. Source of these receptors: a woman between 18 and 29 years old with glioma. Some clones in this sample may be carry-over from other donors' samples.

The table lists this clone with a few counts. V and J are TRBV7-9 and TRBJ1-1; D gene unclear. Per the germline V gene, CDR1 is SEHNR and CDR2 is FQNEAQ (reference sequence). Trimming took off 3 bases at V and 4 bases at J, with 12 bases between the two ends. This CDR3 contains 14 residues. The CDR3 nucleotides read TGTGCCAGCAGCTTGAGCCCCGCCAGCACTGAAGCTTTCTTT. This translates into CASSLSPASTEAFF.

The V gene is TRBV11-3, the J gene TRBJ2-2; D not resolved. Germline-derived CDR1 and CDR2 are SGHNT and YENEEA. V was trimmed by 5 bases and J by 3 bases, leaving 4 bases between them. The CDR3 length is 12 residues. This CDR3 is CASSLHTGELFF. DNA of the CDR3: TGTGCCAGCAGCCTCCACACCGGGGAGCTGTTTTTT.

The genes are TRBV5-6 and TRBJ1-4; 9 positions agree with TRBD1. CDR3 length equals 15 residues. CDR1 and CDR2 from the germline V gene are SGHDT and YYEEEE. V trimming: 2 bases; J trimming: 6 bases; junction bases outside the gene matches: 5. CDR3 protein: CASSLGTGSHEKLFF. In DNA form, the CDR3 reads TGTGCCAGCAGCTTAGGGACAGGGTCTCATGAAAAACTGTTTTTT.

The genes are TRBV6-4 and TRBJ2-2; D possibly corresponds to TRBD2 (6 bases). The CDR3 is made up of 15 amino acids. V was shortened by 3 bases and J by 4 bases, with 12 bases between the two germline ends. Per the germline V gene, CDR1 is MRHNA and CDR2 is SNTAGT. The CDR3 protein is CASSDPTRTTGELFF. DNA for the CDR3: TGTGCCAGCAGTGATCCGACTAGGACCACCGGGGAGCTGTTTTTT.

V and J are TRBV7-8 and TRBJ2-7, with TRBD1 matching over 10 bases. Germline lookup yields CDR1 SGHVS and CDR2 FQNEAQ. V was clipped by 5 bases and J by 0 bases; unmatched bases: 10. This CDR3 contains 17 residues. CDR3 bases: TGTGCCAGCAGCCGAGAAGGGACAGGGGCCACCTCCTACGAGCAGTACTTC. Amino acids: CASSREGTGATSYEQYF.

This chain joins TRBV7-9 and TRBJ1-1, with a weak D call TRBD1 (5 bases). CDR3 size: 16 residues. Germline CDR1 SEHNR, CDR2 FQNEAQ (reference sequence). Trimming stripped 3 bases from V and 4 bases from J, with 18 bases between. The CDR3 coding sequence is TGTGCCAGCAGCTTTGTGCGGGGGGTGACTGGCACTGAAGCTTTCTTT. Translation: CASSFVRGVTGTEAFF.

The rearrangement links TRBV30 to TRBJ2-7; no clear D. Germline V gene sequence: CDR1 GTSNPN, CDR2 SVGIG (reference sequence). This CDR3 is 11 amino acids long. Trimming cost V 2 bases and J 6 bases, with 8 bases left between them. The CDR3 reads CAWSRLREQYF. CDR3 coding DNA: TGTGCCTGGAGTAGGCTCCGCGAGCAGTACTTC.

The genes are TRBV6-5 and TRBJ2-5; D gene ambiguous. The CDR3 contains 14 residues. The V gene lost 2 bases and the J gene lost 10 bases, with 17 bases spanning the gap. Germline assignment: CDR1 MNHEY and CDR2 SVGAGI. This CDR3 is CASSYSDGRWDQYF. CDR3 sequence (DNA): TGTGCCAGCAGTTACAGTGACGGCCGGTGGGACCAGTACTTC.

This chain uses TRBV7-3 with TRBJ2-1, with D uncertain. The germline gives CDR1 SGHTA, CDR2 FQGTGA. V lost 3 bases and J lost 6, with 12 bases in between. The CDR3 has 14 amino acids. The CDR3 is CASSFPPPSNEQFF. For the CDR3, the DNA is TGTGCCAGCAGCTTCCCTCCTCCTTCCAATGAGCAGTTCTTC.

V usage is TRBV4-3 and J usage is TRBJ2-3, with D unclear. Per germline, CDR1 LGHNA and CDR2 YSLEER. The V gene lost 1 base and the J gene lost 11 bases, with 13 bases spanning the gap. The CDR3 runs 13 residues. This chain's CDR3 is CASSQGLLDKQYF. DNA of the CDR3: TGCGCCAGCAGCCAAGGCCTCCTCGACAAGCAGTATTTT.

This sequence joins TRBV7-7 and TRBJ2-5, with 7 bases lining up with TRBD1. Germline assignment: CDR1 SSHAT and CDR2 FNYEAQ (reference sequence). The CDR3 totals 16 residues. J lost 5 bases, V lost 3 bases, and 12 bases had no gene match. The CDR3 nucleotides are TGTGCCAGCAGCTTTGGGGAACAGGGGCCAAGGGAGACCCAGTACTTC. Its protein product is CASSFGEQGPRETQYF.

V usage is TRBV28 and J usage is TRBJ1-5; a possible D gene is TRBD1 (6 bases). Trimming took off 5 bases at V and 9 bases at J, with 17 bases between the two ends. CDR1 and CDR2 (germline): MDHEN, SYDVKM. The CDR3 is 14 amino acids. The CDR3 here is CASSPRGGGRPQHF. CDR3 in DNA: TGTGCCAGCAGTCCCCGAGGGGGTGGGAGGCCCCAGCATTTT.

The chain is built from TRBV7-8 and TRBJ1-1, with 10 bases identical to TRBD1. The germline CDR1 and CDR2 sequences are SGHVS and FQNEAQ. V lost 3 bases and J lost 11; bases outside the gene matches: 3. This CDR3 spans 12 amino acids. In DNA form, the CDR3 reads TGTGCCAGCAGCTTGGGGACAGGGGCGGCTTTCTTT. Its protein product is CASSLGTGAAFF.

The table lists this clone with a few counts. V usage is TRBV6-4 and J usage is TRBJ1-5; unclear D gene. Germline CDR1 and CDR2: MRHNA and SNTAGT. Trimming removed 3 bases at V and 6 bases at J, with 12 bases between. This CDR3 is 14 amino acids long. CDR3 in DNA: TGTGCCAGCAGTGAGGAGGGCTCGGGTCAGCCCCAGCATTTT. This sequence encodes CASSEEGSGQPQHF.

This clone was detected only a few times. The chain combines TRBV29-1 with TRBJ1-1; TRBD1 is a possible D gene (5 bases). Germline values: CDR1 SQVTM, CDR2 ANQGSEA. The CDR3 sequence is 13 residues long. Trimming stripped 6 bases from V and 0 bases from J, with 11 bases between. The CDR3 loop is CSVGDGLNTEAFF. The CDR3, as DNA: TGCAGCGTGGGGGACGGATTGAACACTGAAGCTTTCTTT.

The rearrangement joins TRBV6-6 to TRBJ2-5, with D possibly being TRBD1 (5 bases). The V gene lost 5 bases and the J gene lost 4 bases, with 11 bases spanning the gap. Germline assignment: CDR1 MNHNY and CDR2 SVGAGI (reference sequence). The length of the CDR3 is 13 residues. As DNA, the CDR3 is TGTGCCAGCAGTCATGACAGATTAGAGACCCAGTACTTC. Its protein is CASSHDRLETQYF.

The gene calls are TRBV4-2 and TRBJ2-3; tentative D call: TRBD1 (6 bases). The CDR3 has 14 residues. Germline V CDR1 and CDR2: LGHNA, YNFKEQ. V was cut by 3 bases and J by 4 bases, with 11 bases left in between. In DNA, the CDR3 is TGTGCCAGCAGCCAGGCCGGGACATCAGATACGCAGTATTTT. It encodes CASSQAGTSDTQYF.

This clone has a handful of counts. This sequence joins TRBV15 and TRBJ1-1, with D possibly matching TRBD1 (5 bases). Germline loops: CDR1 LNHNV, CDR2 YYDKDF (reference sequence). Trimming pared 1 base from V and 1 base from J, leaving 10 bases between. This CDR3 spans 15 amino acids. The CDR3 protein is CATSRVGTENTEAFF. The CDR3 DNA follows: TGTGCCACCAGCAGAGTTGGGACGGAGAACACTGAAGCTTTCTTT.

This clone was recorded a few times. This CDR3 reads CASSLARQPQETQYF. As DNA, the CDR3 is TGTGCCAGCAGCTTAGCGAGGCAGCCACAAGAGACCCAGTACTTC. The J gene is TRBJ2-5, the V gene TRBV7-2; D not resolved. V gave up 0 bases and J gave up 2 bases, with 10 bases separating them. This CDR3 contains 15 residues. From germline, CDR1 is SGHTA and CDR2 FQGNSA.

This chain uses TRBV25-1 with TRBJ2-6; no clear D. Germline loops: CDR1 MGHDK, CDR2 SYGVNS. V was cut by 2 bases and J by 0 bases, with 8 bases left in between. CDR3 size: 16 residues. The CDR3 sequence is CASSERALSGANVLTF. CDR3 DNA sequence: TGTGCCAGCAGTGAAAGGGCCCTCTCTGGGGCCAACGTCCTGACTTTC.

J is TRBJ2-3 and V is TRBV6-6; unclear D gene. Germline V CDR1 and CDR2: MNHNY, SVGAGI (reference sequence). Trimming removed 4 bases at V and 6 bases at J, with 5 bases between. This CDR3 has 11 residues. CDR3 coding DNA: TGTGCCAGCAGTTTCAGCGATACGCAGTATTTT. The encoded protein is CASSFSDTQYF.

As concerns this clone: One end of the junction is discordant with germline, which a read error may explain. This chain joins TRBV5-4 and TRBJ2-1; 12 bases are a match to TRBD2. Germline CDR1 and CDR2: SGHNT and YYREEE (reference sequence). The CDR3 length is 15 residues. CDR3 loop: CAGSGRLAGVDEQFF. The CDR3 DNA follows: TGTGCCGGCAGCGGGAGACTAGCGGGAGTCGATGAGCAGTTCTTC.

The chain recombines TRBV12-5 with TRBJ1-1; 10 bases agree with TRBD1. Germline CDR1 and CDR2: LGHNT and FRNRAP. The CDR3 runs to 18 residues. J lost 0 bases, V lost 9 bases, and 16 bases had no gene match. DNA for the CDR3: TGTGCTAGGTTAAACGATCCCGTGACAGGGGGCTTGAACACTGAAGCTTTCTTT. This gives the protein CARLNDPVTGGLNTEAFF.

V usage is TRBV6-1 and J usage is TRBJ1-2, with a weak D call TRBD1 (6 bases). The germline V and J ends were trimmed by 2 bases and 9 bases, with 13 bases remaining between them. This CDR3 comprises 13 residues. Germline V CDR1 and CDR2: MNHNS, SASEGT. The CDR3 DNA is TGTGCCAGCAGTGAAAACGACAGGAGGAGCTACACCTTC. Its protein product is CASSENDRRSYTF.